This passage covers 24 T cell receptor beta chains from one sample sequenced in a study of Graves' ophthalmopathy and Graves' hyperthyroidism. Amplification from RNA transcripts yielded the TCR beta CDR3 regions. First-round RT-PCR used HTBI primers; second-round multiplex PCR followed. TCRdb re-called the multiplex PCR reads through MiXCR, storing one row per CDR3 protein. Seen here are approximately 460,000 distinct CDR3 sequences, 13% to 15% observed once, and the top ten hold approximately 9.8%. The sample taken for sequencing was blood. All receptors derive from a woman aged 30 to 39 with Graves' ophthalmopathy.

This clonotype was observed at least ten times. The chain uses TRBV4-1 and TRBJ2-7; D unresolved. This CDR3 spans 16 amino acids. Germline V gives CDR1 MGHRA, CDR2 YSYEKL. Trimming pared 3 bases from V and 1 base from J, leaving 16 bases between. CDR3 loop: CASSQVDDAPSYEQYF. In nucleotides, the CDR3 is TGCGCCAGCAGCCAGGTCGACGATGCGCCGTCCTACGAGCAGTACTTC.

This clonotype was found a few times. The chain employs TRBV28 and TRBJ2-4; no reliable D call. The CDR3 totals 15 residues. V lost 3 bases, J lost 8 bases, and 17 bases lay in between. Germline CDR1 reads MDHEN; CDR2 reads SYDVKM. The CDR3 is CASSFRPSTSDIQYF. The CDR3 region has the DNA TGTGCCAGCAGTTTCCGCCCGTCGACATCGGACATTCAGTACTTC.

This clonotype was counted many times. The V gene is TRBV13, the J gene TRBJ1-1; 7 nucleotides match TRBD1. CDR1 and CDR2 (germline): PRHDT, FYEKMQ (reference sequence). With V trimmed by 5 bases and J by 7 bases, 4 bases remained unmatched. The CDR3 is made up of 12 amino acids. The CDR3 reads CASSHRGLEAFF. The DNA for the CDR3 is TGTGCCAGCAGCCACAGGGGCCTTGAAGCTTTCTTT. Using reference TRBV13 and TRBJ1-1 for the parts outside the CDR3, the full variable domain is AAGVIQSPRHLIKEKRETATLKCYPIPRHDTVYWYQQGPGQDPQFLISFYEKMQSDKGSIPDRFSAQQFSDYHSELNMSSLELGDSALYFCASSHRGLEAFFGQGTRLTVV.

This clonotype was observed at least ten times. The chain couples TRBV20-1 to TRBJ2-5; 11 bases align to TRBD2. This CDR3 is 14 amino acids long. Germline trimming cut 5 bases from V and 1 base from J; bases unmatched to any gene: 3. The germline V gene has CDR1 DFQATT and CDR2 SNEGSKA (reference sequence). Here the CDR3 reads CSASSGRLQETQYF. In nucleotides, the CDR3 is TGCAGTGCTTCTAGCGGGAGGCTCCAAGAGACCCAGTACTTC.

Of note for this clonotype: Just one base apart from a much larger clone, this may be a read error. The chain recombines TRBV7-9 with TRBJ2-7; D is possibly TRBD1 (5 bases). There are 11 residues in the CDR3. From germline, CDR1 is SEHNR and CDR2 FQNEAQ (reference sequence). DNA for the CDR3: TGTACCAGCAGCTTGGAAGGGGTGGTGAACGTC. Translating gives CTSSLEGVVNV.

Note on this clonotype: This may arise from a read error, as a much more abundant clone is one base away. The J gene is TRBJ2-7, the V gene TRBV7-8; D not resolved. This CDR3 comprises 13 residues. Germline CDR1 is SGHVS and CDR2 is FQNEAQ. V lost 2 bases and J lost 6, with 11 bases in between. Here the CDR3 reads CASSLQRYSEQYF. The DNA for the CDR3 is TGTGCCAGCAGCTTACAACGGTACAGCGAGCAGTACTTC.

The chain is built from TRBV29-1 and TRBJ1-2; weak D call: TRBD1 (5 bases). The CDR3 is 11 residues long. Trimming left V 3 bases short and J 8 bases short, with 10 bases between. Germline assignment: CDR1 SQVTM and CDR2 ANQGSEA. In DNA form, the CDR3 reads TGCAGCGTTGATGAGGGGTCCGGCTACACCTTC. Translated: CSVDEGSGYTF.

This clonotype was counted at least ten times. The rearrangement joins TRBV3-1 to TRBJ2-7; 11 bases are shared with TRBD2. CDR3 length: 13 amino acids. Looked up from germline, CDR1 is LGHDT and CDR2 is YNNKEL (reference sequence). Germline trimming cut 7 bases from V and 3 bases from J; bases unmatched to any gene: 2. The DNA of the CDR3 is TGTGCCAGCACAACTAGCGGGGGCTACGAGCAGTACTTC. This sequence encodes CASTTSGGYEQYF.

A few counts support this clonotype. The V gene is TRBV27, the J gene TRBJ2-2, with D hard to call. This CDR3 has 15 residues. Germline-derived CDR1 and CDR2 are MNHEY and SMNVEV (reference sequence). The V end lost 1 base, the J end lost 5 bases, and 11 bases lay between the germline ends. CDR3 protein: CASSLLWAGTGELFF. In DNA form, the CDR3 reads TGTGCCAGCAGTTTATTGTGGGCTGGTACCGGGGAGCTGTTTTTT.

This clonotype was seen once. This chain uses TRBV5-1 with TRBJ1-2; D gene ambiguous. Germline CDR1 reads SGHRS; CDR2 reads YFSETQ. There are 13 residues in the CDR3. V lost 4 bases to trimming and J lost 8 bases, with 15 bases between them. CDR3 DNA sequence: TGCGCCAGCAGCCTCACGGACGGAGGAGGCTACACCTTC. Translated: CASSLTDGGGYTF.

This clonotype was counted at least ten times. This chain joins TRBV9 and TRBJ2-7, with 7 bases lining up with TRBD2. This CDR3 contains 16 residues. V shed 0 bases, J shed 0 bases, and the junction held 6 bases outside the gene matches. Germline V gene data show CDR1 as SGDLS and CDR2 as YYNGEE. This CDR3 is CASSVVSGIRSYEQYF. CDR3 coding DNA: TGTGCCAGCAGCGTAGTGAGCGGGATCCGCTCCTACGAGCAGTACTTC.

This clonotype has more than one count but fewer than ten. The chain couples TRBV3-1 to TRBJ1-5; D is uncertain. The germline V gene encodes CDR1 LGHDT and CDR2 YNNKEL (reference sequence). Trimming removed 2 bases from V and 10 bases from J, with 15 bases in between. This CDR3 region has 14 residues. CDR3 residues: CASSQQLTQPPQHF. CDR3 nucleotides: TGTGCCAGCAGCCAACAACTCACCCAACCACCCCAGCATTTT.

There are many counts of this clonotype. J is TRBJ1-2 and V is TRBV27, with D hard to call. Germline CDR1 and CDR2: MNHEY and SMNVEV (reference sequence). The CDR3 has 15 residues. Trimming stripped 6 bases from V and 4 bases from J, with 18 bases between. The CDR3 sequence: CASSPQWNEVYGYTF. DNA of the CDR3: TGTGCCAGCAGCCCCCAGTGGAACGAGGTCTATGGCTACACCTTC.

This clonotype was detected many times. The rearrangement links TRBV5-1 to TRBJ2-7, with D uncertain. The germline V and J ends were trimmed by 1 base and 5 bases, with 10 bases remaining between them. Germline assignment: CDR1 SGHRS and CDR2 YFSETQ. The CDR3 runs to 13 residues. The CDR3 nucleotides are TGCGCCAGCAGCTTGCTAATGGGGAACGAGCAGTACTTC. Translation: CASSLLMGNEQYF.

The genes are TRBV3-1 and TRBJ1-1; possible D gene TRBD1, 5 bases. The V end was cut by 3 bases, the J end by 5 bases, with 10 bases between. Germline CDR1 reads LGHDT; CDR2 reads YNNKEL (reference sequence). This CDR3 has 13 residues. Here the CDR3 reads CASSHIGETEAFF. The CDR3 DNA sequence: TGTGCCAGCAGCCACATAGGGGAGACTGAAGCTTTCTTT.

The genes are TRBV2 and TRBJ2-4, with D perhaps assigned TRBD1 or TRBD2 (5 bases each). V shed 6 bases and J shed 15 bases, with 21 bases lying between them. CDR3 length: 13 residues. Germline V gives CDR1 SNHLY, CDR2 FYNNEI. In DNA, the CDR3 is TGTGCCAGCAGACAAGACAGCGGAACCTCCCGGTACTTC. Residues: CASRQDSGTSRYF.

This clonotype has at least ten counts. The chain links TRBV24-1 to TRBJ1-1; D gene ambiguous. The CDR3 runs to 15 residues. Germline CDR1 and CDR2: KGHDR and SFDVKD. V lost 3 bases, J lost 1 base, and 11 bases lay in between. In DNA form, the CDR3 reads TGTGCCACCAGTGATAGACGCGCGTCGAACACTGAAGCTTTCTTT. Translated, it gives CATSDRRASNTEAFF.

This clonotype has at least ten counts. This chain uses TRBV29-1 with TRBJ2-7, with TRBD1 identical over 7 bases. Germline CDR1 and CDR2: SQVTM and ANQGSEA. This CDR3 has 14 amino acids. V gave up 5 bases and J gave up 1 base; unmatched junction bases: 8. CDR3 loop: CSVRMGTVSYEQYF. The CDR3, as DNA: TGCAGCGTTCGCATGGGGACAGTTTCCTACGAGCAGTACTTC.

This clonotype appeared many times. The chain has TRBV15 and TRBJ1-2; D unresolved. This CDR3 has 13 amino acids. Looked up from germline, CDR1 is LNHNV and CDR2 is YYDKDF (reference sequence). Trimming cost V 0 bases and J 3 bases, with 5 bases left between them. The CDR3 sequence is CATSRDADYGYTF. For the CDR3, the DNA is TGTGCCACCAGCAGAGACGCCGACTATGGCTACACCTTC.

In the case of this clonotype: This sequence may be a read error, since a much larger clone differs from it by one base. The chain carries TRBV11-2 and TRBJ2-7; D might be TRBD1 (6 bases). The CDR3 length is 14 residues. CDR1 is SGHAT and CDR2 is FQNNGV in the germline V gene. The CDR3 coding sequence is TGTGCCAGCAGCTTACAACAGGGCCTCTACAAGCAGTACTTC. It yields the protein CASSLQQGLYKQYF. Full variable domain (missing parts from reference TRBV11-2 and TRBJ2-7): EAGVAQSPRYKIIEKRQSVAFWCNPISGHATLYWYQQILGQGPKLLIQFQNNGVVDDSQLPKDRFSAERLKGVDSTLKIQPAKLEDSAVYLCASSLQQGLYKQYFGPGTRLTVT.

In its sample, this clonotype was seen many times. V and J are TRBV12-5 and TRBJ2-7; D gene unclear. The V gene's germline CDR1 is LGHNT and CDR2 FRNRAP. The CDR3 spans 13 residues. V lost 0 bases and J lost 3, with 6 bases in between. The CDR3 DNA is TGTGCTAGTGGTTTGGTAGGCTTCTACGAGCAGTACTTC. Protein: CASGLVGFYEQYF.

This clonotype was seen a few times. This rearrangement joins TRBV20-1 to TRBJ2-5, with 7 bases that match TRBD1. V was clipped by 3 bases and J by 1 base; unmatched bases: 11. Germline loops: CDR1 DFQATT, CDR2 SNEGSKA (reference sequence). There are 16 residues in the CDR3. For the CDR3, the DNA is TGCAGTGCTAGCCCCCCCGGACAGGCCTTCCAAGAGACCCAGTACTTC. Translated: CSASPPGQAFQETQYF.

The chain uses TRBV18 and TRBJ2-2; the D gene could be TRBD1 or TRBD2 (5 bases each). The CDR3 runs 16 residues. The V end lost 2 bases, the J end lost 2 bases, and 12 bases lay between the germline ends. Germline CDR1 is KGHSH and CDR2 is LQKENI. CDR3 amino acids: CASSPSGRTNTGELFF. For the CDR3, the DNA is TGTGCCAGCTCACCATCGGGACGGACCAACACCGGGGAGCTGTTTTTT.

The table lists this clonotype with many counts. The junction does not match germline at one end; this may be a read error. V and J are TRBV2 and TRBJ2-7, with 7 nucleotides matching TRBD1. This CDR3 is built from 14 residues. CDR1 SNHLY and CDR2 FYNNEI come from the germline V gene. The CDR3 DNA is TGTGCCAGCAGCGAAGGGGCAGGGGGATACGAGCAGTACTTC. Translation gives CASSEGAGGYEQYF. Based on the CDR3 plus reference TRBV2 and TRBJ2-7, the full variable domain is EPEVTQTPSHQVTQMGQEVILRCVPISNHLYFYWYRQILGQKVEFLVSFYNNEISEKSEIFDDQFSVERPDGSNFTLKIRSTKLEDSAMYFCASSEGAGGYEQYFGPGTRLTVT.